One and the same sample provided the 16 T cell receptor beta chains below, sequenced in a study of control samples from healthy donors and cancer patients. Some clones are missing from TCRdb's copy, which holds only in-frame ones; the method was immunoSEQ multiplex PCR. The sample carries some 120,000 clones, roughly 90% recorded once. Material: blood. Every receptor here comes from a man between 18 and 35 years old in good health.

This rearrangement joins TRBV11-2 to TRBJ2-4; tentatively, D is TRBD1 or TRBD2 (6 bases each). CDR1 SGHAT and CDR2 FQNNGV come from the germline V gene. CDR3 length equals 11 residues. The ends were cut back, 5 bases at V and 15 bases at J, with 14 bases in the middle. CDR3 nucleotide sequence: TGTGCCAGCAGCGGGAACGGGGGCCGGTACTTC. It is translated as CASSGNGGRYF. The complete variable domain, with remaining parts taken from reference TRBV11-2 and TRBJ2-4, reads EAGVAQSPRYKIIEKRQSVAFWCNPISGHATLYWYQQILGQGPKLLIQFQNNGVVDDSQLPKDRFSAERLKGVDSTLKIQPAKLEDSAVYLCASSGNGGRYFGAGTRLSVL.

The CDR3 DNA follows: TGTGCCAGCAGCTCGCCAAGAGGTAGGTCCTACAATGAGCAGTTCTTC. Protein sequence: CASSSPRGRSYNEQFF. V is TRBV11-2 and J is TRBJ2-1; D call uncertain. This CDR3 has 16 residues. V was pared by 4 bases and J by 1 base, with 14 bases between. Germline V CDR1 and CDR2: SGHAT, FQNNGV.

The table lists this clone with a few counts. The chain employs TRBV7-2 and TRBJ2-1; the match to TRBD2 covers 14 bases. The length of the CDR3 is 15 residues. Germline CDR1 is SGHTA and CDR2 is FQGNSA. V dropped 11 bases and J dropped 6; count of bases not matched to a gene: 9. In DNA, the CDR3 is TGTGCCTCCTCGTCCGGACTAGCGGGAGGCAATGAGCAGTTCTTC. It yields the protein CASSSGLAGGNEQFF.

This sequence joins TRBV19 and TRBJ1-6, with 8 bases aligning to TRBD1. Germline values: CDR1 LNHDA, CDR2 SQIVND (reference sequence). CDR3 size: 17 residues. V lost 3 bases to trimming and J lost 5 bases; unmatched junction nucleotides: 9. The CDR3 sequence is CASSIKRGQVNNSPLHF. CDR3 DNA: TGTGCCAGTAGTATCAAAAGGGGACAGGTGAATAATTCACCCCTCCACTTT.

The chain uses TRBV5-4 and TRBJ2-3; TRBD2 might be the D (6 bases). The V end lost 4 bases, the J end lost 6 bases, and 9 bases lay between the germline ends. Germline CDR1 and CDR2: SGHNT and YYREEE (reference sequence). The CDR3 has 12 residues. CDR3 nucleotides: TGTGCCAGCAGCGGGGGGTTGGATACGCAGTATTTT. Translation: CASSGGLDTQYF.

The chain combines TRBV21-1 with TRBJ2-7; the D call in the table, TRBD2, was not verified against the DNA. TRBV21-1 is a pseudogene segment. This CDR3 spans 13 amino acids. DNA of the CDR3: TGTGCCAGCAGCGATACTAGCGGGACCCCGGGGAATGTC. It codes for CASSDTSGTPGNV.

The rearrangement uses TRBV7-9 and TRBJ2-3; no firm D call. Trimming left V 1 base short and J 1 base short, with 12 bases between. The V gene's germline CDR1 is SEHNR and CDR2 FQNEAQ (reference sequence). This CDR3 has 16 residues. The CDR3 spells CASSLGSRLGTDTQYF. In DNA, the CDR3 is TGTGCCAGCAGCTTAGGGTCGCGGTTGGGCACAGATACGCAGTATTTT.

The rearrangement uses TRBV28 and TRBJ2-7, with TRBD2 as a possible D gene (5 bases). Trimming cost V 5 bases and J 0 bases, with 11 bases left between them. This CDR3 is built from 14 residues. Germline lookup yields CDR1 MDHEN and CDR2 SYDVKM. The CDR3 region is CASSPRRGSYEQYF. The CDR3 bases are TGTGCCAGCAGTCCCCGTCGGGGCTCCTACGAGCAGTACTTC. Variable domain in full (rest from reference TRBV28 and TRBJ2-7): DVKVTQSSRYLVKRTGEKVFLECVQDMDHENMFWYRQDPGLGLRLIYFSYDVKMKEKGDIPEGYSVSREKKERFSLILESASTNQTSMYLCASSPRRGSYEQYFGPGTRLTVT.

This clone occurred a few times. The rearrangement joins TRBV6-5 to TRBJ2-3; the match to TRBD2 covers 7 bases. The V gene's germline CDR1 is MNHEY and CDR2 SVGAGI. Germline trimming cut 10 bases from V and 5 bases from J; bases unmatched to any gene: 6. The CDR3 is made up of 12 amino acids. CDR3 region: CAIRTSGDTQYF. CDR3 nucleotides: TGTGCCATCAGGACTAGTGGAGATACGCAGTATTTT.

Points on this clone: The sample contains more than one DNA sequence encoding this CDR3. The rearrangement uses TRBV3-1 (or the pseudogene TRBV3-2) and TRBJ2-3; no definite D call. This CDR3 has 14 residues. The V and J ends lost 0 bases and 3 bases respectively, with 7 bases between them. The germline V gene has CDR1 LGHDT and CDR2 YNNKEL (reference sequence). CDR3 loop: CASSQDRRTDTQYF. The DNA of the CDR3 is TGTGCCAGCAGCCAAGACCGTCGTACAGATACGCAGTATTTT.

This clone came up once. This chain connects TRBV5-1 to TRBJ2-7, with D possibly matching TRBD1 (5 bases). Germline V gene data show CDR1 as SGHRS and CDR2 as YFSETQ. This CDR3 spans 14 amino acids. Trimming shortened V by 2 bases and J by 2 bases, and 11 bases separated the two germline ends. The CDR3 loop reads CASSLSDSPYEQYF. CDR3 DNA: TGCGCCAGCAGCTTAAGCGACAGCCCCTACGAGCAGTACTTC.

The chain joins TRBV11-3 to TRBJ2-2, with no clear D. The CDR3 contains 14 residues. Per germline, CDR1 SGHNT and CDR2 YENEEA. The germline V and J ends were trimmed by 4 bases and 4 bases, with 10 bases remaining between them. CDR3 DNA: TGTGCCAGCAGCTCAACCTGGGGCACCGGGGAGCTGTTTTTT. It is translated as CASSSTWGTGELFF.

The V and J genes are TRBV5-1 and TRBJ2-7; 8 nucleotides agree with TRBD1. V lost 4 bases, J lost 3 bases, and 6 bases stayed unmatched. Germline V CDR1 and CDR2: SGHRS, YFSETQ. The CDR3 loop spans 14 amino acids. The CDR3 nucleotides read TGCGCCAGCAGCCCGGGACAGGAGTTCTACGAGCAGTACTTC. Protein: CASSPGQEFYEQYF.

This clone has a handful of counts. The chain carries TRBV6-5 and TRBJ2-7; TRBD1 aligns across 10 bases. The CDR3 extends over 14 amino acids. The ends lost 2 bases at V and 7 bases at J; junction bases unmatched: 5. Germline V CDR1 and CDR2: MNHEY, SVGAGI. The CDR3 sequence is CASSYDRGRSEQYF. The CDR3 DNA follows: TGTGCCAGCAGTTACGACAGGGGGCGCAGTGAGCAGTACTTC.

This clone has just a few counts. The chain joins TRBV5-1 to TRBJ1-5; the D is unclear. There are 14 residues in the CDR3. The germline V gene has CDR1 SGHRS and CDR2 YFSETQ. V lost 0 bases to trimming and J lost 4 bases, with 8 bases between them. The CDR3 reads CASSLGIGNQPQHF. As DNA, the CDR3 is TGCGCCAGCAGCTTGGGTATTGGGAATCAGCCCCAGCATTTT.

The rearrangement links TRBV9 to TRBJ2-5, with D unresolved. This CDR3 is 14 amino acids long. V was shortened by 0 bases and J by 5 bases, with 11 bases between the two germline ends. Germline CDR1 and CDR2: SGDLS and YYNGEE. The CDR3 nucleotides read TGTGCCAGCAGCGTAGAGGGCTTCGGGGAGACCCAGTACTTC. Translation gives CASSVEGFGETQYF.